Shown below are 14 T cell receptor beta chains from a single sample sequenced in a study of T cell repertoires in ileal Crohn's disease. Using immunoSEQ multiplex PCR, the repertoire was profiled, and TCRdb retains in-frame clones only, with some absent. The sample includes some 8,000 clones, 60% to 80% seen only once; the top ten take approximately 8.4%. Sequenced material: ileal tissue. These receptors all stem from an adult with Crohn's disease.

The chain carries TRBV7-2 and TRBJ1-2; 8 positions agree with TRBD1. The CDR3 is 15 amino acids. Germline V gene lookup returns CDR1 SGHTA and CDR2 FQGNSA. Trimming at V came to 4 bases and at J to 4 bases, leaving 8 bases not matched to a gene. CDR3 sequence (DNA): TGTGCCAGCAGCTCCGGACAGGGTAATAGCTATGGCTACACCTTC. Protein product: CASSSGQGNSYGYTF. Full variable domain (outside the CDR3, taken from reference TRBV7-2 and TRBJ1-2): GAGVSQSPSNKVTEKGKDVELRCDPISGHTALYWYRQSLGQGLEFLIYFQGNSAPDKSGLPSDRFSAERTGGSVSTLTIQRTQQEDSAVYLCASSSGQGNSYGYTFGSGTRLTVV.

V gene TRBV14 combines with J gene TRBJ1-2; possibly TRBD1 for D (5 bases). The CDR3 runs to 17 residues. CDR1 SGHDN and CDR2 FVKESK come from the germline V gene. With 4 bases removed from V and 2 bases from J, the gap between germline ends came to 20 bases. The CDR3 coding sequence is TGTGCCAGCAGCCGATGGGATCGTACGGGGGGAAACTATGGCTACACCTTC. Protein sequence: CASSRWDRTGGNYGYTF.

V gene TRBV19 combines with J gene TRBJ2-5; D not certain. The germline gives CDR1 LNHDA, CDR2 SQIVND (reference sequence). The CDR3 is 13 amino acids. V was cut by 5 bases and J by 5 bases, with 12 bases left in between. The CDR3 loop reads CASSGSSWETQYF. DNA for the CDR3: TGTGCCAGTAGTGGCTCCTCTTGGGAGACCCAGTACTTC.

V and J are TRBV6-1 and TRBJ1-6; no definite D call. This CDR3 spans 13 amino acids. Trimming removed 5 bases at V and 2 bases at J, with 4 bases between. Germline CDR1 is MNHNS and CDR2 is SASEGT. CDR3 amino acids: CASSSAYNSPLHF. In DNA, the CDR3 is TGTGCCAGCAGTAGCGCCTATAATTCACCCCTCCACTTT.

This rearrangement joins TRBV4-2 to TRBJ2-4; 7 bases align to TRBD2. Germline V gives CDR1 LGHNA, CDR2 YNFKEQ. This CDR3 contains 18 residues. V lost 0 bases, J lost 4 bases, and 12 bases stayed unmatched. The CDR3 nucleotides read TGTGCCAGCAGCCAAGAGATCTGGACTAGAACCGCTAAAAACATTCAGTACTTC. Translating gives CASSQEIWTRTAKNIQYF.

V usage is TRBV4-2 and J usage is TRBJ2-1, with TRBD2 matching 7 bases. CDR1 is LGHNA, CDR2 YNFKEQ, per germline. The CDR3 runs to 16 residues. Trimming took 3 bases from V and 8 from J; bases not matched to a gene: 13. The CDR3: CASSQATGRGMDEQFF. In nucleotides, the CDR3 is TGTGCCAGCAGCCAGGCTACTGGGCGGGGGATGGATGAGCAGTTCTTC.

The chain carries TRBV5-1 and TRBJ2-7; a weak D match, TRBD1 (5 bases). Looked up from germline, CDR1 is SGHRS and CDR2 is YFSETQ. V lost 0 bases to trimming and J lost 0 bases, with 13 bases between them. This CDR3 region has 16 residues. The CDR3 coding sequence is TGCGCCAGCAGCTTGGCCATGGGTACAGGCTCCTACGAGCAGTACTTC. The encoded protein is CASSLAMGTGSYEQYF.

The chain couples TRBV6-1 to TRBJ1-1; maybe TRBD1 (6 bases). This CDR3 has 13 residues. The germline V gene has CDR1 MNHNS and CDR2 SASEGT. Trimming removed 7 bases from V and 4 bases from J, with 13 bases in between. CDR3 residues: CASTNRDGTEAFF. The CDR3, as DNA: TGTGCCAGCACTAACAGGGATGGCACTGAAGCTTTCTTT.

CDR3 sequence reads: CASSADSFLSYGYTF. CDR3 bases: TGTGCCAGCAGCGCTGACAGTTTCCTTTCCTATGGCTACACCTTC. The chain combines TRBV9 with TRBJ1-2, with a tentative D call TRBD1 (5 bases). V was trimmed by 3 bases and J by 4 bases, leaving 16 bases between them. Germline V gives CDR1 SGDLS, CDR2 YYNGEE. The CDR3 is 15 amino acids. Based on the CDR3 plus reference TRBV9 and TRBJ1-2, the full variable domain is DSGVTQTPKHLITATGQRVTLRCSPRSGDLSVYWYQQSLDQGLQFLIQYYNGEERAKGNILERFSAQQFPDLHSELNLSSLELGDSALYFCASSADSFLSYGYTFGSGTRLTVV.

The V call is TRBV7-2, the J call TRBJ2-5; 13 positions agree with TRBD2. This CDR3 has 18 residues. Germline trimming cut 1 base from V and 3 bases from J; bases unmatched to any gene: 8. Germline loops: CDR1 SGHTA, CDR2 FQGNSA. CDR3 in amino acids: CASSLGTSGGVQEETQYF. As DNA, the CDR3 is TGTGCCAGCAGCTTAGGAACTAGCGGGGGGGTTCAAGAAGAGACCCAGTACTTC.

CDR3 bases: TGCGCCAGCAGCCGCCTGACAGGGGTCGGTGAAAAACTGTTTTTT. Protein sequence: CASSRLTGVGEKLFF. This rearrangement joins TRBV4-1 to TRBJ1-4, with 8 nucleotides matching TRBD1. With 4 bases clipped from V and 7 bases from J, the junction kept 8 bases outside the gene matches. The CDR3 spans 15 residues. Looked up from germline, CDR1 is MGHRA and CDR2 is YSYEKL.

The J gene is TRBJ2-1, the V gene TRBV10-3; 8 nucleotides align to TRBD2. The junction had 11 bases not matched to a gene; V was cut back by 4 bases and J by 3 bases. The germline CDR1 and CDR2 sequences are ENHRY and SYGVKD. This CDR3 has 17 residues. The CDR3 protein is CAISGRTGGPNYNEQFF. DNA of the CDR3: TGTGCCATCAGTGGGAGGACGGGGGGGCCGAACTACAATGAGCAGTTCTTC.

The sample holds a few counts of this clone. CDR3 coding DNA: TGTGCCAGCAGCTTAACCCTAGCGGGGGGCTACAATGAGCAGTTCTTC. It yields the protein CASSLTLAGGYNEQFF. The V call is TRBV11-3, the J call TRBJ2-1; 11 positions agree with TRBD2. CDR3 length: 16 amino acids. J was trimmed by 3 bases and V by 2 bases; bases with no gene match: 3. Germline lookup yields CDR1 SGHNT and CDR2 YENEEA.

V is TRBV5-5 and J is TRBJ2-6, with D perhaps matching TRBD2 (6 bases). The CDR3 runs 18 residues. Between the trimmed V and J ends, which lost 2 bases and 0 bases, there was a span of 15 bases. CDR1 is SGHKS and CDR2 is YYEKEE in the germline V gene (reference sequence). CDR3 sequence reads: CASSFQGTSISGANVLTF. DNA of the CDR3: TGTGCCAGCAGCTTTCAGGGCACTAGCATCTCTGGGGCCAACGTCCTGACTTTC.